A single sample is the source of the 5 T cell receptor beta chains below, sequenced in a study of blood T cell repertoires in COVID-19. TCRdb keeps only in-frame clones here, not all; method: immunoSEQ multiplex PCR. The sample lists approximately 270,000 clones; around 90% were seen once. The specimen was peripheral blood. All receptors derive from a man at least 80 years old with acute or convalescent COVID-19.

CDR3 bases: TGTGCCACCAGCAGGGATTTGGACAGCGCGGGGGCACCCCTCCACTTT. Translation: CATSRDLDSAGAPLHF. V is TRBV15 and J is TRBJ1-6; TRBD1 is a possible D gene (6 bases). The V and J ends lost 3 bases and 11 bases respectively, with 20 bases between them. Germline values: CDR1 LNHNV, CDR2 YYDKDF (reference sequence). The CDR3 length is 16 residues.

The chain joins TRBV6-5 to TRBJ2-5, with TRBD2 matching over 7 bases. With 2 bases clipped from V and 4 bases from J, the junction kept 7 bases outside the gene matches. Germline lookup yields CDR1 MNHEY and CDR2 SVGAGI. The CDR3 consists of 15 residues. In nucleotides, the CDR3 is TGTGCCAGCAGTTACCGAGGGAGGGCCGGAGAGACCCAGTACTTC. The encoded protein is CASSYRGRAGETQYF.

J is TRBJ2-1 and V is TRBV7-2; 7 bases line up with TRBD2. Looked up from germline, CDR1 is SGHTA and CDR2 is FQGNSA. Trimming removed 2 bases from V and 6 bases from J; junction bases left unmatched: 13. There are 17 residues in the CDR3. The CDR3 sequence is CASSLNWRASGPNEQFF. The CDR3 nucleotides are TGTGCCAGCAGCTTAAATTGGAGGGCTAGCGGTCCCAATGAGCAGTTCTTC.

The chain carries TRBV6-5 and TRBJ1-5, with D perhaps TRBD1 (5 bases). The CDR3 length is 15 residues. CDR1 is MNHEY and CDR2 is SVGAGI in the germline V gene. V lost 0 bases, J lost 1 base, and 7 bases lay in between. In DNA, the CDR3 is TGTGCCAGCAGTTACTCGGGACTAAGCAATCAGCCCCAGCATTTT. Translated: CASSYSGLSNQPQHF.

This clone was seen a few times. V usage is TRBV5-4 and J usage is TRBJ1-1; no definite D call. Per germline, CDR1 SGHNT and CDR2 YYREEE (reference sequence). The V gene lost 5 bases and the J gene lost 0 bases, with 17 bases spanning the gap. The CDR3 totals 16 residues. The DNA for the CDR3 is TGTGCCAGCAGTCTGGGTCACAGCTCCCTGAACACTGAAGCTTTCTTT. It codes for CASSLGHSSLNTEAFF.